One T cell receptor beta chain is described in this entry. The antigen remains undetermined. PCR used 60 Vbeta primers and 13 Jbeta primers. Some clones are missing from TCRdb's copy, which holds only in-frame ones; the method was immunoSEQ multiplex PCR. The table lists approximately 180,000 clones, just under 85% of them singletons, with about 4.9% in the top ten. While unrecorded immune exposures were likely, the donors were nominally healthy when sampled. This record comes from a study of cytomegalovirus exposure and HLA in healthy donors. Overall study: An earlier analysis identified 120 million or so unique TCR beta sequences in 150 million to 200 million T cells. Study findings and constraints: Reportedly, a later analysis found an Asian-associated ancestry cluster had fewer N-insertions than the roughly 700-donor mean.

The origin of this receptor is a girl between 10 and 17 years old in good health and CMV-seropositive. The material sequenced was PBMCs.

CDR3: CAWSPDRGPGYTEAFF. The CDR3 DNA sequence: TGTGCCTGGAGTCCGGACAGGGGGCCTGGGTACACTGAAGCTTTCTTT. The rearrangement uses TRBV30 and TRBJ1-1, with 11 bases matching TRBD1. Germline V gives CDR1 GTSNPN, CDR2 SVGIG (reference sequence). The CDR3 is 16 residues long. J was trimmed by 3 bases and V by 2 bases; bases with no gene match: 8.